The clone carrying this TCR beta chain occurred once. Its specificity is not known. Profiled with immunoSEQ multiplex PCR; TCRdb holds only in-frame clones, not every one. The sample includes nearly 110,000 clones, about nine tenths of them seen just once. The data originate from a study of T cell responses to AZD1222 COVID-19 vaccine. Study-level points and caveats: CD4 TCRs associated with vaccination spanned spike, dominating at 160-218 and 743-854.

The CDR3 covers 13 residues. The V end was cut by 6 bases, the J end by 0 bases, with 9 bases between. Germline V gene data show CDR1 as SQVTM and CDR2 as ANQGSEA. V and J are TRBV29-1 and TRBJ2-1; D tentatively fits TRBD1 or TRBD2 (5 bases each). This specimen was peripheral blood, taken on day 0 of AZD1222 vaccination. The TCR originated in an adult in good health. The CDR3 reads CSVGTSSYNEQFF. The DNA for the CDR3 is TGCAGCGTGGGGACCAGCTCCTACAATGAGCAGTTCTTC.